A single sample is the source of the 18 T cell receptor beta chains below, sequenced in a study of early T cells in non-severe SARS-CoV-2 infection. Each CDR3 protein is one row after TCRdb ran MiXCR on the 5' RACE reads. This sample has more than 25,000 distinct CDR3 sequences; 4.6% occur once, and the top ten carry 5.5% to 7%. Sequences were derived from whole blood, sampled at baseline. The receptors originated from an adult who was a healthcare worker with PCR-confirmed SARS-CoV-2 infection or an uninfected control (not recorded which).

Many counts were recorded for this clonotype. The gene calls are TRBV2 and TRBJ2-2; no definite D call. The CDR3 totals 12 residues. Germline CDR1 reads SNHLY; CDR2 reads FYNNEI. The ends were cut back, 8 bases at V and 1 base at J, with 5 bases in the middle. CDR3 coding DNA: TGTGCCAGCGACATGAACACCGGGGAGCTGTTTTTT. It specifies CASDMNTGELFF. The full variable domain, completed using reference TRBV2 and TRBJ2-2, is EPEVTQTPSHQVTQMGQEVILRCVPISNHLYFYWYRQILGQKVEFLVSFYNNEISEKSEIFDDQFSVERPDGSNFTLKIRSTKLEDSAMYFCASDMNTGELFFGEGSRLTVL.

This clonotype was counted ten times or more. In nucleotides, the CDR3 is TGCAGTGGCAGCAAGGGAGGGGAGCAGTACTTC. Amino acids: CSGSKGGEQYF. The V call is TRBV20-1, the J call TRBJ2-7; 7 nucleotides match TRBD2. The CDR3 is 11 residues long. V shed 7 bases, J shed 7 bases, and the junction held 7 bases outside the gene matches. Germline V CDR1 and CDR2: DFQATT, SNEGSKA (reference sequence).

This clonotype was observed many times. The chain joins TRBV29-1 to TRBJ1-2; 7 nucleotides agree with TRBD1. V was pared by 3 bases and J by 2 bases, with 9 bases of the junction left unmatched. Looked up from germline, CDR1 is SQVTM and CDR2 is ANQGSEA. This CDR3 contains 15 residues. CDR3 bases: TGCAGCGTTGACCCAGTAGAGGGGGCGAACTATGGCTACACCTTC. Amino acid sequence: CSVDPVEGANYGYTF. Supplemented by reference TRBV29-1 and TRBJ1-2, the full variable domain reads SAVISQKPSRDICQRGTSLTIQCQVDSQVTMMFWYRQQPGQSLTLIATANQGSEATYESGFVIDKFPISRPNLTFSTLTVSNMSPEDSSIYLCSVDPVEGANYGYTFGSGTRLTVV.

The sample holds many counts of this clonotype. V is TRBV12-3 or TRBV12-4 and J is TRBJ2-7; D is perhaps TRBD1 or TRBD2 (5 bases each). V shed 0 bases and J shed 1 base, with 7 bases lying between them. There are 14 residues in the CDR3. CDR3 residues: CASSLAGESYEQYF. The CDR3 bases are TGTGCCAGCAGTTTAGCGGGGGAATCCTACGAGCAGTACTTC.

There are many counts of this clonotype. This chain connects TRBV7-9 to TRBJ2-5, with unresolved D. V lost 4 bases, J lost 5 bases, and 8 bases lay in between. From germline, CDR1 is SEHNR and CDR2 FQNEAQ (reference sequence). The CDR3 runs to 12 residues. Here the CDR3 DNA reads TGTGCCAGCAGCTCCCAATCTGAGACCCAGTACTTC. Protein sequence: CASSSQSETQYF.

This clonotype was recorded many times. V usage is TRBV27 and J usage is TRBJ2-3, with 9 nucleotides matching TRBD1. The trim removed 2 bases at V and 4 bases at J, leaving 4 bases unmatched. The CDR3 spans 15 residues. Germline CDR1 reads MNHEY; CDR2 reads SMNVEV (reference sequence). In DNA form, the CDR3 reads TGTGCCAGCAGTTTAGACAGGGGGAGTTCAGATACGCAGTATTTT. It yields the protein CASSLDRGSSDTQYF.

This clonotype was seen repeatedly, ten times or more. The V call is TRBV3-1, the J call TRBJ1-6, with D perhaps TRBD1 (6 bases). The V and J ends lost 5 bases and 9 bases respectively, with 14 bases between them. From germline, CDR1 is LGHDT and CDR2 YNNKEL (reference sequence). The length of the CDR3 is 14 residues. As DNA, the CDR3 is TGTGCCAGCAGCTCACAGGGAGGCGTTTCACCCCTCCACTTT. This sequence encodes CASSSQGGVSPLHF. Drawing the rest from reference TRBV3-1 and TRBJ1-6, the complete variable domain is DTAVSQTPKYLVTQMGNDKSIKCEQNLGHDTMYWYKQDSKKFLKIMFSYNNKELIINETVPNRFSPKSPDKAHLNLHINSLELGDSAVYFCASSSQGGVSPLHFGNGTRLTVT.

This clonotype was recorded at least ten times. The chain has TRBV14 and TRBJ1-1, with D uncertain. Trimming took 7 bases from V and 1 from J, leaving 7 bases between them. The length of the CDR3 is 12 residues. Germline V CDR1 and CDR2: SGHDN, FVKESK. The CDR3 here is CASKEGNTEAFF. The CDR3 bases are TGTGCCAGCAAGGAGGGGAACACTGAAGCTTTCTTT.

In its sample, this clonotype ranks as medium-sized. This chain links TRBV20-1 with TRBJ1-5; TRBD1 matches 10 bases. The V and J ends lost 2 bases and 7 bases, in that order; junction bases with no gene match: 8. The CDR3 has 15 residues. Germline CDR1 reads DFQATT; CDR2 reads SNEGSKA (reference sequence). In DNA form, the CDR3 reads TGCAGTGCTAGATCATCAGGGGACAGGGGCCAGCCCCAGCATTTT. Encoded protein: CSARSSGDRGQPQHF.

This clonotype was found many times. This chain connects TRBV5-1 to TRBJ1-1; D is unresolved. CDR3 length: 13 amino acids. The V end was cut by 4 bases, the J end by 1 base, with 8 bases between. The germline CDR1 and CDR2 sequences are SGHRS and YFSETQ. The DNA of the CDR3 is TGCGCCAGCAGCCCGGGATCGAACACTGAAGCTTTCTTT. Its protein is CASSPGSNTEAFF.

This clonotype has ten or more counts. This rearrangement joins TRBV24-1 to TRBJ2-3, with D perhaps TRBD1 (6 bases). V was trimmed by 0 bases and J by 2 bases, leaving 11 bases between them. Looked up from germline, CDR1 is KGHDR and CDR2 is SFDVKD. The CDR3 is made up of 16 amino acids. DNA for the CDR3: TGTGCCACCAGTGATTTGTCGACAGGCTTCACAGATACGCAGTATTTT. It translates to CATSDLSTGFTDTQYF.

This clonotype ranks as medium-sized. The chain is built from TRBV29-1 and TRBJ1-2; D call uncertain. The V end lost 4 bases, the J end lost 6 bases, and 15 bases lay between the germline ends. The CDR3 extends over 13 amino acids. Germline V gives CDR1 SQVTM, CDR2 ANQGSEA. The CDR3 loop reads CSVGSGQLHGYTF. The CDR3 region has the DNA TGCAGCGTTGGCAGCGGTCAACTGCATGGCTACACCTTC.

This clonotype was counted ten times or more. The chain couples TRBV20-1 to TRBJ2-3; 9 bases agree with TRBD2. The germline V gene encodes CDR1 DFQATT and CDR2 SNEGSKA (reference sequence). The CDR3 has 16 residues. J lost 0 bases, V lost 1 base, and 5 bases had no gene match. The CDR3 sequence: CSARVPSGVSTDTQYF. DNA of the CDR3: TGCAGTGCTAGAGTCCCTAGCGGGGTTAGCACAGATACGCAGTATTTT.

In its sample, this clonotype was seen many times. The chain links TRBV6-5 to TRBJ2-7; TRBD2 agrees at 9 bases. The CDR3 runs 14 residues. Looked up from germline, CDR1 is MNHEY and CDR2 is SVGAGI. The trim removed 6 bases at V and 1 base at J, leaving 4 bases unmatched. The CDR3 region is CASSKGLASYEQYF. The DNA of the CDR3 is TGTGCCAGCAGCAAGGGACTAGCTTCCTACGAGCAGTACTTC.

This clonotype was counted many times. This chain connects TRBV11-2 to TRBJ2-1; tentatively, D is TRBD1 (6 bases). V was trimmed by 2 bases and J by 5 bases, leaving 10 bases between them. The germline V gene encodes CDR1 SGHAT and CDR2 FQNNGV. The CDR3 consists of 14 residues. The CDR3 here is CASSLFRGDNEQFF. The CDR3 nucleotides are TGTGCCAGCAGCTTATTCAGGGGTGACAATGAGCAGTTCTTC.

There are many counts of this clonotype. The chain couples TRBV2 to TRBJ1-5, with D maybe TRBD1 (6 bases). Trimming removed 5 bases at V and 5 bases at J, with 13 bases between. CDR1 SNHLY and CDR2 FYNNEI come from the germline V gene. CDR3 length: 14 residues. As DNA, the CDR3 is TGTGCCAGCAGTTCCACAGGGTCGGATCAGCCCCAGCATTTT. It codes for CASSSTGSDQPQHF.

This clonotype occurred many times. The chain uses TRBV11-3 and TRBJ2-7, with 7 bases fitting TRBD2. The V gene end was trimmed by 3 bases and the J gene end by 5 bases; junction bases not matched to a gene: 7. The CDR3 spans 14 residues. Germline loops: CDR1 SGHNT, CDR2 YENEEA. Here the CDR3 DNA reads TGTGCCAGCAGCTTCAGCGGCGGGAGCCACGAGCAGTACTTC. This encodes CASSFSGGSHEQYF.

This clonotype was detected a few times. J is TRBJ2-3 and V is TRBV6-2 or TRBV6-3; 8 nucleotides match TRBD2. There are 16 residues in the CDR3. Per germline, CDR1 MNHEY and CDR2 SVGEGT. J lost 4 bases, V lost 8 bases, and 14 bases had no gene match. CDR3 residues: CASGGREGELADTQYF. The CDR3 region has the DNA TGTGCCAGCGGAGGTCGGGAGGGTGAGTTGGCAGATACGCAGTATTTT.